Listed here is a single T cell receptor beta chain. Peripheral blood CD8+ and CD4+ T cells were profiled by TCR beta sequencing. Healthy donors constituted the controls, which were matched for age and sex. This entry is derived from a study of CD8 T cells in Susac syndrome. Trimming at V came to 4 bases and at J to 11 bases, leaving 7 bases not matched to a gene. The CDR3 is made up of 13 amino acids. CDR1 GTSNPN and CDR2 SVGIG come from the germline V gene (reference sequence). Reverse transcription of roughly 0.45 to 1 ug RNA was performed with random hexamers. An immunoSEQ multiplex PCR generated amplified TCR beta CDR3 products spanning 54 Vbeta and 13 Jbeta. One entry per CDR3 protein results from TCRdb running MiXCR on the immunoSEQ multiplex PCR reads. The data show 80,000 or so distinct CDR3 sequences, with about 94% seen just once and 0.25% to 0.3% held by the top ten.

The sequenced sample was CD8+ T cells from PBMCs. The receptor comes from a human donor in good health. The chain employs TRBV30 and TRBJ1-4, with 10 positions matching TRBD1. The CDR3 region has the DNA TGTGCCTGGACCGGGACAGGGGCTGGGAAACTGTTTTTT. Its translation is CAWTGTGAGKLFF.